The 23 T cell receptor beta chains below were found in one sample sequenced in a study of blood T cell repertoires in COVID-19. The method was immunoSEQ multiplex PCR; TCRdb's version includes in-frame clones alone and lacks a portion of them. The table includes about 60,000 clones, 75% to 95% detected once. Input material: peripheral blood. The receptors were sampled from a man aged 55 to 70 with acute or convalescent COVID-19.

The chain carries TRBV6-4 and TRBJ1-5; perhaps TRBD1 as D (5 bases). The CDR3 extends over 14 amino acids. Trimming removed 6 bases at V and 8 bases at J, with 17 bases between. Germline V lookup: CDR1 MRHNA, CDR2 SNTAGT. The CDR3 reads CASRYYAGIEPQHF. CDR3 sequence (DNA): TGTGCCAGCAGATACTACGCAGGGATTGAGCCCCAGCATTTT.

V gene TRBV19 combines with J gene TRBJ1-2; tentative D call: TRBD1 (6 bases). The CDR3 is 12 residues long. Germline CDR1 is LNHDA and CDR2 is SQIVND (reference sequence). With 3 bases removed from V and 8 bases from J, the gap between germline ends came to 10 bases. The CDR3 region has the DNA TGTGCCAGTAGTATGTTACAGGGCGGCTACACCTTC. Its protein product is CASSMLQGGYTF.

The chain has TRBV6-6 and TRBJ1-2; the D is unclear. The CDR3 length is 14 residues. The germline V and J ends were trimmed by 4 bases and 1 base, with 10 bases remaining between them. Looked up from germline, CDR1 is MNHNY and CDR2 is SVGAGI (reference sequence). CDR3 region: CASSSLRSNYGYTF. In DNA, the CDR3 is TGTGCCAGCAGTTCCCTGAGGAGTAACTATGGCTACACCTTC.

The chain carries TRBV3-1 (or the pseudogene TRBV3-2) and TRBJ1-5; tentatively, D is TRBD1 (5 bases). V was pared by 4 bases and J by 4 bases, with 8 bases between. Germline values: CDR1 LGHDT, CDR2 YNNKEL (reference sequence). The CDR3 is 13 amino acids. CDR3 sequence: CASSPRGNQPQHF. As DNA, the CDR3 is TGTGCCAGCAGCCCCCGGGGGAATCAGCCCCAGCATTTT.

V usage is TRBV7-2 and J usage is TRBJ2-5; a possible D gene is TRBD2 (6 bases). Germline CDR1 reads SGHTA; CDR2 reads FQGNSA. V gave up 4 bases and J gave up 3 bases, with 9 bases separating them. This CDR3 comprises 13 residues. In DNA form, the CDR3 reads TGTGCCAGCAGCTCGGGACTGAAAGAGACCCAGTACTTC. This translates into CASSSGLKETQYF.

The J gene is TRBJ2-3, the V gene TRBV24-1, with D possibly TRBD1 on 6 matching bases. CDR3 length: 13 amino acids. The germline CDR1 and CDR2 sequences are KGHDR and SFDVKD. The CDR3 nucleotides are TGTGCGACTCAGGGGTATGGCGCAGATACGCAGTATTTT. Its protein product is CATQGYGADTQYF.

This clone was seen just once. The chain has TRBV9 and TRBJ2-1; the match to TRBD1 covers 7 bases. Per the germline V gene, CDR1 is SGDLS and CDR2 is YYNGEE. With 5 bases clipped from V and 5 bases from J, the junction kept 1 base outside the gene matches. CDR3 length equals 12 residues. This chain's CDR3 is CASSGTDNEQFF. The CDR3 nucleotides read TGTGCCAGCAGTGGGACAGACAATGAGCAGTTCTTC.

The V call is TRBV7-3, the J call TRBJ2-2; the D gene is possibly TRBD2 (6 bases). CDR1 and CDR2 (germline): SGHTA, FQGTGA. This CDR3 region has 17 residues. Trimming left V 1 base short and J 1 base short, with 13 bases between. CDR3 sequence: CASSLMRRELNTGELFF. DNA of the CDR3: TGTGCCAGCAGCTTAATGAGGAGGGAGTTGAACACCGGGGAGCTGTTTTTT. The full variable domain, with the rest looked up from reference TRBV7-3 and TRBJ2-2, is GAGVSQTPSNKVTEKGKYVELRCDPISGHTALYWYRQSLGQGPEFLIYFQGTGAADDSGLPNDRFFAVRPEGSVSTLKIQRTERGDSAVYLCASSLMRRELNTGELFFGEGSRLTVL.

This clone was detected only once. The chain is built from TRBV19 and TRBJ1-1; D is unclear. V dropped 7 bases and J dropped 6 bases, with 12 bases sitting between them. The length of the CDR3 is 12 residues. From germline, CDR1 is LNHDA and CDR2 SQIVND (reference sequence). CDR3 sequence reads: CASMWAGAEAFF. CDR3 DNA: TGTGCCAGTATGTGGGCGGGCGCTGAAGCTTTCTTT.

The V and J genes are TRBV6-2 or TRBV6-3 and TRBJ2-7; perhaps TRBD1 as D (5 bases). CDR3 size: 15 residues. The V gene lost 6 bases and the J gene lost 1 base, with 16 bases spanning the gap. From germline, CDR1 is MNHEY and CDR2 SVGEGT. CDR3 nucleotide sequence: TGTGCCAGCAGCGCCTCAGGGTCAGTTTCCTACGAGCAGTACTTC. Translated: CASSASGSVSYEQYF.

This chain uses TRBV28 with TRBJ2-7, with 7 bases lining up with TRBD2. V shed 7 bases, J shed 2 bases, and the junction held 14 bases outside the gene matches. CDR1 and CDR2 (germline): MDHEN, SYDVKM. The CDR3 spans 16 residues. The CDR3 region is CASTPMGGGNTYEQYF. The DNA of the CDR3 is TGTGCCAGCACCCCCATGGGGGGAGGGAATACCTACGAGCAGTACTTC.

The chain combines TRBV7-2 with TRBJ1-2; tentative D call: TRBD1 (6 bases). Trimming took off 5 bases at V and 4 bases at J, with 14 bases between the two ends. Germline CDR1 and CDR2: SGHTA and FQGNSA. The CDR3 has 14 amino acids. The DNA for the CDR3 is TGTGCCAGCAGCCCCGGCACAGGGACCTATGGCTACACCTTC. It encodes CASSPGTGTYGYTF.

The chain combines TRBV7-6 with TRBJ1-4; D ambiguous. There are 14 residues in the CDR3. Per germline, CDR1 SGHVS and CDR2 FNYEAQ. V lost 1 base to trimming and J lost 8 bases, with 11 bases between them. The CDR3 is CASSLGEEDEKLFF. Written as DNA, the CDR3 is TGTGCCAGCAGCTTAGGAGAGGAGGACGAAAAACTGTTTTTT.

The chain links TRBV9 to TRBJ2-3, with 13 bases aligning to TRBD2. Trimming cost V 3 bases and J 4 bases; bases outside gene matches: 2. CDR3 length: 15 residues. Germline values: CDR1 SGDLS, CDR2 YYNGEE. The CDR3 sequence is CASSGLAGGADTQYF. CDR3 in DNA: TGTGCCAGCAGCGGACTAGCGGGAGGAGCAGATACGCAGTATTTT.

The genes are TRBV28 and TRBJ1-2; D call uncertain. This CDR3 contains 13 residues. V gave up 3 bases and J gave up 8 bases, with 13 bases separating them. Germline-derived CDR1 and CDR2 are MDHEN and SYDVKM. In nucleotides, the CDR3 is TGTGCCAGCAGTTTTGACTCATTTGGCGGCTACACCTTC. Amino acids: CASSFDSFGGYTF.

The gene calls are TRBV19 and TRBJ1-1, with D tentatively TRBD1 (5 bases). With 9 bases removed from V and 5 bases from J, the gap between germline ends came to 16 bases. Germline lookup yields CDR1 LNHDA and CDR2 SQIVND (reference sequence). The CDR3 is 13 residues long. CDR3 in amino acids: CASKQELWTEAFF. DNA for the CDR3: TGTGCCAGCAAACAGGAGTTGTGGACTGAAGCTTTCTTT.

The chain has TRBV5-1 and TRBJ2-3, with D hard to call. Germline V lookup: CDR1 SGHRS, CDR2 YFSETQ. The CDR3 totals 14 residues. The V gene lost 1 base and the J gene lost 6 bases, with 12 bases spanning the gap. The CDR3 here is CASSLLAVVDTQYF. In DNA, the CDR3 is TGCGCCAGCAGCTTGTTGGCGGTGGTCGATACGCAGTATTTT. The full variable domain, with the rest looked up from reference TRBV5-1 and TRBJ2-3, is KAGVTQTPRYLIKTRGQQVTLSCSPISGHRSVSWYQQTPGQGLQFLFEYFSETQRNKGNFPGRFSGRQFSNSRSEMNVSTLELGDSALYLCASSLLAVVDTQYFGPGTRLTVL.

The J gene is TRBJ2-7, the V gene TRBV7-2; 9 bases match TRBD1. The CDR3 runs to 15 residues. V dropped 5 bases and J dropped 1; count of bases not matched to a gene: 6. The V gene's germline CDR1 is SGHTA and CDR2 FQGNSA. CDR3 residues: CASSPLQGASYEQYF. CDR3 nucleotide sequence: TGTGCCAGCAGCCCCCTACAGGGGGCGTCCTACGAGCAGTACTTC.

This chain's CDR3 is CAIRDPGTLGSTEAFF. For the CDR3, the DNA is TGTGCCATCAGAGACCCCGGGACATTGGGCAGCACTGAAGCTTTCTTT. The chain links TRBV10-3 to TRBJ1-1; D might be TRBD1 (6 bases). Deletions cut 6 bases from V and 4 bases from J, with 21 bases between. The CDR3 spans 16 residues. Germline values: CDR1 ENHRY, CDR2 SYGVKD.

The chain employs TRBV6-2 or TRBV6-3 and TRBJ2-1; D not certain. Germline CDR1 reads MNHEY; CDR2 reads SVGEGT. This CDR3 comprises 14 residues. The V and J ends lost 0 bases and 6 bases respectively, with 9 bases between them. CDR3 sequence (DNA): TGTGCCAGCAGTTACTCGATTCGCAGCAATGAGCAGTTCTTC. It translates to CASSYSIRSNEQFF.

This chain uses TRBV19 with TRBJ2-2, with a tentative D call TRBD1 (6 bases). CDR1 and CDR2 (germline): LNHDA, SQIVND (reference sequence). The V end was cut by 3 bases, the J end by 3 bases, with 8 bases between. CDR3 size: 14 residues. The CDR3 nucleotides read TGTGCCAGTAGTATGTCAGGGGACACCGGGGAGCTGTTTTTT. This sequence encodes CASSMSGDTGELFF.

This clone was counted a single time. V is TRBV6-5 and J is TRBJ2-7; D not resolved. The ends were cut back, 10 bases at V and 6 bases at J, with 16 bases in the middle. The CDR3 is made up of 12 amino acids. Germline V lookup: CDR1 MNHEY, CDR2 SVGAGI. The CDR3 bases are TGTGCCACCAAGACGCAACTACTCGAGCAGTACTTC. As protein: CATKTQLLEQYF.

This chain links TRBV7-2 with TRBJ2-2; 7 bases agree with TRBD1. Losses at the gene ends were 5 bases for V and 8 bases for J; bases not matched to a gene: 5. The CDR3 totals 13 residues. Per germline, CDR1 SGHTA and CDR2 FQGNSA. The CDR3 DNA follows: TGTGCCAGCAGCGTCGACAGGGAAGGGGAGCTGTTTTTT. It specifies CASSVDREGELFF.